One sample yielded the 32 T cell receptor beta chains listed below, sequenced in a study of cytomegalovirus exposure and HLA in healthy donors. PCR was performed using 60 Vbeta and 13 Jbeta primers. Data came from immunoSEQ multiplex PCR; TCRdb stores just in-frame clones and leaves some out. The data hold approximately 150,000 clones, with 68% observed a single time. The material sequenced was PBMCs. The receptors come from a man aged 55 to 70 in good health and CMV-seronegative.

The V and J genes are TRBV18 and TRBJ2-3; TRBD1 matches 10 bases. The V and J ends lost 3 bases and 1 base, in that order; junction bases with no gene match: 10. The CDR3 totals 18 residues. Germline V gene data show CDR1 as KGHSH and CDR2 as LQKENI. The CDR3 loop reads CASSPSAPGTGGTDTQYF. CDR3 DNA: TGTGCCAGCTCACCGAGTGCTCCCGGGACAGGGGGCACAGATACGCAGTATTTT.

This chain uses TRBV4-1 with TRBJ2-2, with 9 bases matching TRBD2. The J segment lost 2 bases and the V segment lost 0 bases, leaving 4 bases of the junction unmatched. The germline V gene has CDR1 MGHRA and CDR2 YSYEKL. The CDR3 length is 17 residues. The CDR3, as DNA: TGCGCCAGCAGCCAAGACGTAGCGGGAGATAACACCGGGGAGCTGTTTTTT. Its protein product is CASSQDVAGDNTGELFF.

The chain recombines TRBV10-3 with TRBJ2-2; no clear D. V gave up 3 bases and J gave up 5 bases, with 10 bases separating them. Per germline, CDR1 ENHRY and CDR2 SYGVKD. The CDR3 spans 14 residues. The chain's CDR3 is CAISDDSTTGELFF. The CDR3 DNA is TGTGCCATCAGTGATGATAGTACTACCGGGGAGCTGTTTTTT.

The chain is built from TRBV19 and TRBJ2-3, with D possibly being TRBD2 (5 bases). The CDR3 is 15 residues long. The V end lost 2 bases, the J end lost 1 base, and 10 bases lay between the germline ends. Looked up from germline, CDR1 is LNHDA and CDR2 is SQIVND (reference sequence). CDR3 in DNA: TGTGCCAGTAGTATACTCGGGATGGGCACAGATACGCAGTATTTT. This translates into CASSILGMGTDTQYF.

The genes are TRBV10-3 and TRBJ2-7, with no clear D. The CDR3 consists of 11 residues. Germline V gives CDR1 ENHRY, CDR2 SYGVKD. The V gene lost 10 bases and the J gene lost 6 bases, with 13 bases spanning the gap. This CDR3 is CATRELGEQYF. Here the CDR3 DNA reads TGTGCCACCAGAGAACTTGGCGAGCAGTACTTC.

Only a few counts were recorded for this clone. The CDR3 loop is CSVDRGGDTQYF. CDR3 in DNA: TGCAGCGTTGATAGGGGGGGGGATACGCAGTATTTT. The chain links TRBV29-1 to TRBJ2-3; a possible D gene is TRBD2 (7 bases). The V and J ends lost 3 bases and 6 bases respectively, with 10 bases between them. Looked up from germline, CDR1 is SQVTM and CDR2 is ANQGSEA. The CDR3 contains 12 residues.

The rearrangement links TRBV5-1 to TRBJ1-5; 8 positions match TRBD1. Per germline, CDR1 SGHRS and CDR2 YFSETQ. This CDR3 is 17 amino acids long. Trimming removed 0 bases from V and 0 bases from J; junction bases left unmatched: 5. CDR3: CASSLGQGAASNQPQHF. CDR3 nucleotide sequence: TGCGCCAGCAGCTTGGGGCAGGGGGCCGCTAGCAATCAGCCCCAGCATTTT. The full variable domain, rest sourced from reference TRBV5-1 and TRBJ1-5, is KAGVTQTPRYLIKTRGQQVTLSCSPISGHRSVSWYQQTPGQGLQFLFEYFSETQRNKGNFPGRFSGRQFSNSRSEMNVSTLELGDSALYLCASSLGQGAASNQPQHFGDGTRLSIL.

The chain employs TRBV6-1 and TRBJ1-2; 9 nucleotides match TRBD1. Losses at the gene ends were 2 bases for V and 3 bases for J; bases not matched to a gene: 7. The CDR3 contains 16 residues. Germline assignment: CDR1 MNHNS and CDR2 SASEGT. CDR3 region: CASSESLQGAYYGYTF. The CDR3 DNA sequence: TGTGCCAGCAGTGAAAGTCTACAGGGGGCGTACTATGGCTACACCTTC.

This clone was recorded only once. The chain couples TRBV7-8 to TRBJ1-4; 7 bases match TRBD1. V lost 7 bases and J lost 6; bases outside the gene matches: 8. The CDR3 loop spans 14 amino acids. Germline V gene data show CDR1 as SGHVS and CDR2 as FQNEAQ. The CDR3 is CASTETGYDEKLFF. The DNA for the CDR3 is TGTGCCAGCACCGAGACAGGGTATGATGAAAAACTGTTTTTT.

This chain links TRBV28 with TRBJ1-2; TRBD1 matches at 9 bases. From germline, CDR1 is MDHEN and CDR2 SYDVKM. The V segment lost 4 bases and the J segment 4 bases; nucleotides outside the gene matches: 19. CDR3 size: 19 residues. The CDR3 DNA sequence: TGTGCCAGCAGTTCTATCGGACAGGGGTTGTTTTTGAGGATCTATGGCTACACCTTC. Translation gives CASSSIGQGLFLRIYGYTF.

The chain is built from TRBV30 and TRBJ1-2, with TRBD1 identical over 7 bases. Germline-derived CDR1 and CDR2 are GTSNPN and SVGIG (reference sequence). With 3 bases clipped from V and 6 bases from J, the junction kept 7 bases outside the gene matches. The CDR3 length is 13 residues. CDR3 bases: TGTGCCTGGAGAAACAAGGGGGCGGATGGCTACACCTTC. The encoded protein is CAWRNKGADGYTF.

In its sample, this clone was seen a few times. The rearrangement links TRBV7-9 to TRBJ1-4, with TRBD1 matching 7 bases. Germline CDR1 SEHNR, CDR2 FQNEAQ (reference sequence). The ends lost 5 bases at V and 0 bases at J; junction bases unmatched: 0. This CDR3 is built from 14 residues. DNA for the CDR3: TGTGCCAGCAGCCAGGGGGCAACTAATGAAAAACTGTTTTTT. Amino acids: CASSQGATNEKLFF.

The V gene is TRBV5-1, the J gene TRBJ2-1, with D unclear. Germline V gene data show CDR1 as SGHRS and CDR2 as YFSETQ. Trimming pared 0 bases from V and 5 bases from J, leaving 6 bases between. The CDR3 runs to 13 residues. The CDR3 bases are TGCGCCAGCAGCTTGGTACCAGACAATGAGCAGTTCTTC. It specifies CASSLVPDNEQFF.

The chain uses TRBV5-1 and TRBJ2-5, with 8 bases matching TRBD1. V dropped 2 bases and J dropped 9; count of bases not matched to a gene: 6. Germline V lookup: CDR1 SGHRS, CDR2 YFSETQ. This CDR3 spans 13 amino acids. CDR3 nucleotides: TGCGCCAGCAGCTTAGGACAGGGTACGTCCCAGTACTTC. Its translation is CASSLGQGTSQYF.

The genes are TRBV2 and TRBJ1-1, with D possibly TRBD1 on 5 matching bases. This CDR3 region has 15 residues. Looked up from germline, CDR1 is SNHLY and CDR2 is FYNNEI. V lost 4 bases to trimming and J lost 1 base, with 13 bases between them. Here the CDR3 DNA reads TGTGCCAGCAGTGCAGGGTTGGTAACGAACACTGAAGCTTTCTTT. Translating it yields CASSAGLVTNTEAFF.

V and J are TRBV6-1 and TRBJ1-5, with unresolved D. There are 14 residues in the CDR3. Germline V CDR1 and CDR2: MNHNS, SASEGT. The V and J ends lost 4 bases and 6 bases respectively, with 13 bases between them. The CDR3 DNA is TGTGCCAGCAGTGCCCCCGTAGGAGGTCAGCCCCAGCATTTT. It codes for CASSAPVGGQPQHF.

The J gene is TRBJ2-3, the V gene TRBV6-1; 7 positions agree with TRBD1. This CDR3 contains 14 residues. Trimming at V came to 5 bases and at J to 1 base, leaving 3 bases not matched to a gene. CDR1 MNHNS and CDR2 SASEGT come from the germline V gene. CDR3 coding DNA: TGTGCCAGCAGTCAAACAGGGGGCACAGATACGCAGTATTTT. This gives the protein CASSQTGGTDTQYF.

This clone turned up a few times. The genes are TRBV6-1 and TRBJ1-1, with TRBD1 matching over 10 bases. Per germline, CDR1 MNHNS and CDR2 SASEGT. V lost 4 bases to trimming and J lost 4 bases; unmatched junction nucleotides: 15. The CDR3 consists of 18 residues. The DNA of the CDR3 is TGTGCCAGCAGTGGGCCTAGACAGGGGGCGCGTTTCAGCACTGAAGCTTTCTTT. This encodes CASSGPRQGARFSTEAFF.

This chain links TRBV27 with TRBJ1-2; 9 nucleotides line up with TRBD1. Trimming at V came to 5 bases and at J to 10 bases, leaving 14 bases not matched to a gene. The V gene's germline CDR1 is MNHEY and CDR2 SMNVEV (reference sequence). CDR3 length equals 15 residues. The CDR3 DNA is TGTGCCAGCAGTCCCTGGACAGGGGCGTCCGTTTACTACACCTTC. It codes for CASSPWTGASVYYTF.

This clone occurred a few times. CDR3 bases: TGTGCCATTACCGGGAGGAACGGCGGAGATGAGCAGTTCTTC. Encoded protein: CAITGRNGGDEQFF. The gene calls are TRBV10-3 and TRBJ2-1; 7 bases line up with TRBD2. Germline-derived CDR1 and CDR2 are ENHRY and SYGVKD. The V and J ends lost 9 bases and 8 bases, in that order; junction bases with no gene match: 13. The CDR3 spans 14 residues.

This rearrangement joins TRBV18 to TRBJ2-1; 11 nucleotides match TRBD2. The germline gives CDR1 KGHSH, CDR2 LQKENI. The J segment lost 0 bases and the V segment lost 6 bases, leaving 10 bases of the junction unmatched. The CDR3 spans 18 residues. The CDR3, as DNA: TGTGCCAGCTCCGTGACTAGCGGGATCCGGAGCTCCTACAATGAGCAGTTCTTC. It codes for CASSVTSGIRSSYNEQFF.

The J gene is TRBJ1-2, the V gene TRBV6-6; 10 bases align to TRBD1. With 6 bases clipped from V and 0 bases from J, the junction kept 4 bases outside the gene matches. The CDR3 runs to 15 residues. In germline, CDR1 is MNHNY, CDR2 SVGAGI (reference sequence). CDR3 sequence (DNA): TGTGCCAGCAGGACAGGGGGCGCCCCTAACTATGGCTACACCTTC. Protein product: CASRTGGAPNYGYTF.

The rearrangement uses TRBV28 and TRBJ2-5, with D possibly being TRBD2 (6 bases). The CDR3 is made up of 15 amino acids. The ends were cut back, 0 bases at V and 5 bases at J, with 13 bases in the middle. Germline CDR1 MDHEN, CDR2 SYDVKM. The CDR3 sequence is CASSLWGTGRETQYF. CDR3 nucleotide sequence: TGTGCCAGCAGTTTATGGGGGACTGGGAGGGAGACCCAGTACTTC.

This chain joins TRBV4-3 and TRBJ2-1, with 7 nucleotides matching TRBD2. The V and J ends lost 0 bases and 0 bases, in that order; junction bases with no gene match: 11. The CDR3 is 19 amino acids. The germline V gene has CDR1 LGHNA and CDR2 YSLEER. CDR3 in DNA: TGCGCCAGCAGCCAAGAGGGGGACTACTTCCAGAGCTCCTACAATGAGCAGTTCTTC. It is translated as CASSQEGDYFQSSYNEQFF.

The chain combines TRBV5-1 with TRBJ2-6; no firm D call. The V gene's germline CDR1 is SGHRS and CDR2 YFSETQ. This CDR3 contains 17 residues. Trimming removed 0 bases from V and 0 bases from J, with 10 bases in between. The CDR3 loop reads CASSLGGTGSGANVLTF. DNA of the CDR3: TGCGCCAGCAGCTTGGGTGGCACGGGCTCTGGGGCCAACGTCCTGACTTTC.

This clone was counted between two and nine times. The chain uses TRBV4-1 and TRBJ2-1; 8 nucleotides match TRBD2. The V gene end was trimmed by 5 bases and the J gene end by 3 bases; junction bases not matched to a gene: 9. The CDR3 covers 16 residues. The germline V gene encodes CDR1 MGHRA and CDR2 YSYEKL. The CDR3, as DNA: TGCGCCAGCAGCTCGCCGGGAGGGAAACGCTACAATGAGCAGTTCTTC. It translates to CASSSPGGKRYNEQFF.

The chain has TRBV5-6 and TRBJ2-7; 7 bases map to TRBD1. Germline V gives CDR1 SGHDT, CDR2 YYEEEE. The ends lost 0 bases at V and 6 bases at J; junction bases unmatched: 0. This CDR3 is 12 amino acids long. The CDR3 loop is CASSLGDSEQYF. DNA for the CDR3: TGTGCCAGCAGCTTGGGGGACAGCGAGCAGTACTTC.

This chain links TRBV27 with TRBJ1-5, with TRBD1 identical over 7 bases. J lost 5 bases, V lost 0 bases, and 1 base had no gene match. Per germline, CDR1 MNHEY and CDR2 SMNVEV (reference sequence). The CDR3 consists of 14 residues. CDR3 DNA sequence: TGTGCCAGCAGTTTATCAGGGGGCGATCAGCCCCAGCATTTT. This translates into CASSLSGGDQPQHF.

V gene TRBV30 combines with J gene TRBJ2-2, with 10 bases aligning to TRBD2. Germline V CDR1 and CDR2: GTSNPN, SVGIG (reference sequence). This CDR3 contains 16 residues. The V and J ends lost 0 bases and 5 bases, in that order; junction bases with no gene match: 6. CDR3 residues: CAWSVKTGLATGELFF. The CDR3 region has the DNA TGTGCCTGGAGTGTAAAGACGGGACTAGCGACCGGGGAGCTGTTTTTT.

The chain uses TRBV6-5 and TRBJ1-2; D unresolved. There are 13 residues in the CDR3. Trimming left V 6 bases short and J 5 bases short, with 13 bases between. The germline V gene has CDR1 MNHEY and CDR2 SVGAGI. This CDR3 is CASSPQGLYGYTF. For the CDR3, the DNA is TGTGCCAGCAGCCCCCAAGGACTTTATGGCTACACCTTC.

V gene TRBV5-8 combines with J gene TRBJ1-2, with D maybe TRBD1 (6 bases). From germline, CDR1 is SGHTS and CDR2 YDEGEE. V gave up 4 bases and J gave up 7 bases, with 17 bases separating them. This CDR3 has 14 residues. Here the CDR3 reads CASSLYRASTGYTF. CDR3 coding DNA: TGTGCCAGCAGCCTTTACAGGGCTTCCACTGGCTACACCTTC.

The gene calls are TRBV9 and TRBJ2-3; 7 nucleotides align to TRBD2. The CDR3 contains 14 residues. J lost 2 bases, V lost 4 bases, and 4 bases had no gene match. Germline V gives CDR1 SGDLS, CDR2 YYNGEE. For the CDR3, the DNA is TGTGCCAGCAGCAAACTAGCGCCCACAGATACGCAGTATTTT. It translates to CASSKLAPTDTQYF.